These 26 T cell receptor beta chains share one sample of origin, sequenced in a study of cytomegalovirus exposure and HLA in healthy donors. 60 Vbeta and 13 Jbeta primers were used in PCR. Profiled with immunoSEQ multiplex PCR; TCRdb holds only in-frame clones, not every one. The data show 200,000 to 250,000 clones, around 80% seen once. Input material: PBMCs. These receptors came from a man aged 50-60 years in good health and CMV-seronegative.

The chain employs TRBV5-1 and TRBJ2-1; D is perhaps TRBD2 (5 bases). This CDR3 region has 15 residues. V was shortened by 4 bases and J by 0 bases, with 11 bases between the two germline ends. The germline V gene encodes CDR1 SGHRS and CDR2 YFSETQ. This chain's CDR3 is CASSPSGYSYNEQFF. DNA for the CDR3: TGCGCCAGCAGCCCCTCGGGATACTCCTACAATGAGCAGTTCTTC. Full variable domain (remainder filled in from reference TRBV5-1 and TRBJ2-1): KAGVTQTPRYLIKTRGQQVTLSCSPISGHRSVSWYQQTPGQGLQFLFEYFSETQRNKGNFPGRFSGRQFSNSRSEMNVSTLELGDSALYLCASSPSGYSYNEQFFGPGTRLTVL.

The chain recombines TRBV29-1 with TRBJ2-3; 8 bases match TRBD2. Germline CDR1 is SQVTM and CDR2 is ANQGSEA. After removal of 6 bases from V and 0 bases from J, the junction contained 5 bases not matched to a gene. The CDR3 extends over 14 amino acids. CDR3 sequence: CSVRGGSSTDTQYF. The CDR3 bases are TGCAGCGTCCGGGGGGGTTCTAGCACAGATACGCAGTATTTT.

The chain couples TRBV27 to TRBJ2-1; weak D call: TRBD1 (6 bases). V lost 3 bases to trimming and J lost 5 bases, with 14 bases between them. Germline CDR1 and CDR2: MNHEY and SMNVEV (reference sequence). The CDR3 runs to 15 residues. The CDR3 sequence is CASSFSRGTDNEQFF. The CDR3 DNA reads TGTGCCAGCAGTTTCTCCAGGGGTACTGACAATGAGCAGTTCTTC.

The CDR3 protein is CASSSLAGGPSWFEQYF. The DNA for the CDR3 is TGTGCCAGCAGCTCTTTAGCGGGAGGGCCAAGTTGGTTCGAGCAGTACTTC. V gene TRBV7-9 combines with J gene TRBJ2-7; 11 bases match TRBD2. V dropped 4 bases and J dropped 6; count of bases not matched to a gene: 14. This CDR3 is 17 amino acids long. In germline, CDR1 is SEHNR, CDR2 FQNEAQ (reference sequence).

The chain recombines TRBV27 with TRBJ2-3; D uncertain. CDR1 and CDR2 (germline): MNHEY, SMNVEV (reference sequence). This CDR3 is 14 amino acids long. Trimming pared 2 bases from V and 2 bases from J, leaving 8 bases between. The DNA of the CDR3 is TGTGCCAGCAGTTTAGCGGAGCTCACAGATACGCAGTATTTT. It yields the protein CASSLAELTDTQYF.

The rearrangement joins TRBV7-8 to TRBJ2-5; 16 positions match TRBD2. TRBJ2-7 explains the end of the DNA better; the J call may be wrong. Per the germline V gene, CDR1 is SGHVS and CDR2 is FQNEAQ. There are 18 residues in the CDR3. CDR3: CASSSSGTSGRAVYEQYF. The CDR3, as DNA: TGTGCCAGCAGCTCTTCAGGGACTAGCGGGAGGGCCGTCTACGAGCAGTACTTC.

This clone was detected only a few times. The chain carries TRBV19 and TRBJ2-7; TRBD1 aligns across 8 bases. The CDR3 is 14 amino acids. Germline CDR1 is LNHDA and CDR2 is SQIVND (reference sequence). The V and J ends lost 3 bases and 1 base, in that order; junction bases with no gene match: 2. The CDR3 loop is CASSIQGASYEQYF. In nucleotides, the CDR3 is TGTGCCAGTAGTATTCAGGGGGCTTCCTACGAGCAGTACTTC. Full variable domain (outside the CDR3, taken from reference TRBV19 and TRBJ2-7): DGGITQSPKYLFRKEGQNVTLSCEQNLNHDAMYWYRQDPGQGLRLIYYSQIVNDFQKGDIAEGYSVSREKKESFPLTVTSAQKNPTAFYLCASSIQGASYEQYFGPGTRLTVT.

The V and J genes are TRBV27 and TRBJ1-2; 8 bases are a match to TRBD1. Per the germline V gene, CDR1 is MNHEY and CDR2 is SMNVEV (reference sequence). Trimming removed 8 bases from V and 8 bases from J; junction bases left unmatched: 10. CDR3 length: 13 residues. CDR3 loop: CASWKQGGNGYTF. CDR3 nucleotide sequence: TGTGCCAGCTGGAAACAGGGGGGAAACGGCTACACCTTC.

V and J are TRBV19 and TRBJ1-3; D unresolved. The CDR3 loop spans 17 amino acids. Germline CDR1 LNHDA, CDR2 SQIVND (reference sequence). Trimming removed 5 bases from V and 2 bases from J, with 19 bases in between. The CDR3 loop reads CASSPAGSRITGNTIYF. The CDR3 bases are TGTGCCAGTAGTCCCGCAGGATCCCGAATAACTGGAAACACCATATATTTT.

The chain joins TRBV28 to TRBJ1-1; 8 bases are a match to TRBD1. Germline CDR1 MDHEN, CDR2 SYDVKM. With V trimmed by 4 bases and J by 0 bases, 4 bases remained unmatched. The CDR3 runs to 15 residues. CDR3 bases: TGTGCCAGCAGTTCAGGGGGCAAGATGAACACTGAAGCTTTCTTT. It is translated as CASSSGGKMNTEAFF.

A word on this clone: Distinct nucleotide sequences in the sample also encode this CDR3. V is TRBV27 and J is TRBJ1-5; tentative D call: TRBD1 (5 bases). The germline V gene encodes CDR1 MNHEY and CDR2 SMNVEV (reference sequence). Trimming removed 2 bases from V and 4 bases from J, with 9 bases in between. The CDR3 sequence is 14 residues long. In DNA, the CDR3 is TGTGCCAGCAGTTTACAGGGTTCTAATCAGCCCCAGCATTTT. Translation gives CASSLQGSNQPQHF.

This clone was observed a single time. The V and J genes are TRBV6-5 and TRBJ2-6; D gene unclear. The germline V gene has CDR1 MNHEY and CDR2 SVGAGI. This CDR3 comprises 15 residues. V was trimmed by 6 bases and J by 2 bases, leaving 11 bases between them. The CDR3 nucleotides read TGTGCCAGCAGAATAAGCTTACCTGGGGCCAACGTCCTGACTTTC. Protein sequence: CASRISLPGANVLTF.

V usage is TRBV13 and J usage is TRBJ2-1; 10 bases are a match to TRBD2. Trimming took 2 bases from V and 9 from J; bases not matched to a gene: 7. Germline values: CDR1 PRHDT, CDR2 FYEKMQ (reference sequence). This CDR3 spans 15 amino acids. The DNA of the CDR3 is TGTGCCAGCAGCTTACGAGCGGGAGGGCGGATTGAGCAGTTCTTC. As protein: CASSLRAGGRIEQFF.

The rearrangement uses TRBV27 and TRBJ2-2; D may be TRBD1 (5 bases). The CDR3 spans 14 residues. The V and J ends lost 7 bases and 1 base respectively, with 10 bases between them. Germline V gene lookup returns CDR1 MNHEY and CDR2 SMNVEV (reference sequence). The CDR3 sequence is CASMGQENTGELFF. The CDR3 DNA reads as TGTGCCAGCATGGGGCAGGAGAACACCGGGGAGCTGTTTTTT.

This chain uses TRBV12-5 with TRBJ2-5, with 12 bases fitting TRBD1. Trimming took 6 bases from V and 5 from J; bases not matched to a gene: 7. This CDR3 contains 15 residues. Germline CDR1 reads LGHNT; CDR2 reads FRNRAP. The CDR3 sequence is CASGPGTGGPETQYF. The CDR3 DNA follows: TGTGCTAGTGGCCCCGGGACAGGGGGCCCGGAGACCCAGTACTTC. Complete variable domain (other parts from reference TRBV12-5 and TRBJ2-5): DARVTQTPRHKVTEMGQEVTMRCQPILGHNTVFWYRQTMMQGLELLAYFRNRAPLDDSGMPKDRFSAEMPDATLATLKIQPSEPRDSAVYFCASGPGTGGPETQYFGPGTRLLVL.

The chain joins TRBV19 to TRBJ1-1; 9 bases are a match to TRBD1. The CDR3 consists of 13 residues. Germline V CDR1 and CDR2: LNHDA, SQIVND (reference sequence). V lost 6 bases to trimming and J lost 3 bases; unmatched junction nucleotides: 2. CDR3 nucleotide sequence: TGTGCCAGTAGCACAGGGGGCTACACTGAAGCTTTCTTT. Protein sequence: CASSTGGYTEAFF.

V and J are TRBV14 and TRBJ2-1, with TRBD2 identical over 12 bases. The CDR3 loop spans 17 amino acids. Trimming removed 3 bases from V and 4 bases from J; junction bases left unmatched: 7. CDR1 and CDR2 (germline): SGHDN, FVKESK. Here the CDR3 DNA reads TGTGCCAGCAGCCAGTTTACCGGGACTAGCGGGTACAATGAGCAGTTCTTC. This encodes CASSQFTGTSGYNEQFF.

V usage is TRBV28 and J usage is TRBJ2-7; D is ambiguous. The CDR3 runs 15 residues. Germline V gene lookup returns CDR1 MDHEN and CDR2 SYDVKM. Between the trimmed V and J ends, which lost 3 bases and 6 bases, there was a span of 18 bases. CDR3 coding DNA: TGTGCCAGCAGTTTGTATCATGTGGCCCGCTCCGAGCAGTACTTC. Encoded protein: CASSLYHVARSEQYF. Filled out from reference TRBV28 and TRBJ2-7, the complete variable domain reads DVKVTQSSRYLVKRTGEKVFLECVQDMDHENMFWYRQDPGLGLRLIYFSYDVKMKEKGDIPEGYSVSREKKERFSLILESASTNQTSMYLCASSLYHVARSEQYFGPGTRLTVT.

The chain combines TRBV5-4 with TRBJ2-2, with D perhaps matching TRBD1 (6 bases). Germline values: CDR1 SGHNT, CDR2 YYREEE (reference sequence). Trimming removed 8 bases from V and 0 bases from J, with 14 bases in between. The CDR3 contains 15 residues. CDR3 DNA sequence: TGTGCCAGTGCCTCCGGGACAACGAACACCGGGGAGCTGTTTTTT. It encodes CASASGTTNTGELFF.

The chain employs TRBV4-1 and TRBJ2-1; weak D call: TRBD2 (5 bases). The germline V gene encodes CDR1 MGHRA and CDR2 YSYEKL. Trimming cost V 5 bases and J 2 bases, with 13 bases left between them. The CDR3 is 15 residues long. This CDR3 reads CASSYERSPYNEQFF. CDR3 in DNA: TGCGCCAGCAGCTACGAGCGGAGCCCCTACAATGAGCAGTTCTTC.

This clone was found a few times. This chain connects TRBV29-1 to TRBJ2-3; TRBD2 might be the D (5 bases). In germline, CDR1 is SQVTM, CDR2 ANQGSEA. This CDR3 is built from 13 residues. V lost 4 bases, J lost 3 bases, and 11 bases lay in between. This CDR3 reads CSVGSRRTDTQYF. In nucleotides, the CDR3 is TGCAGCGTTGGGTCAAGGAGGACAGATACGCAGTATTTT.

This chain connects TRBV2 to TRBJ2-4; D is perhaps TRBD1 (6 bases). The CDR3 has 17 residues. The germline gives CDR1 SNHLY, CDR2 FYNNEI. The V end was cut by 4 bases, the J end by 7 bases, with 23 bases between. CDR3 sequence reads: CASSVGLLGHTPNIQYF. The CDR3 DNA reads TGTGCCAGCAGTGTTGGGTTGTTGGGACACACGCCCAACATTCAGTACTTC.

The sample holds a few counts of this clone. The gene calls are TRBV7-3 and TRBJ2-2; 11 nucleotides agree with TRBD2. This CDR3 is built from 15 residues. Per the germline V gene, CDR1 is SGHTA and CDR2 is FQGTGA. The trim removed 5 bases at V and 6 bases at J, leaving 5 bases unmatched. Here the CDR3 reads CASSLLAGGPGELFF. CDR3 nucleotide sequence: TGTGCCAGCAGCCTTCTAGCGGGGGGTCCCGGGGAGCTGTTTTTT.

This chain links TRBV29-1 with TRBJ1-2; D gene unclear. The CDR3 is made up of 13 amino acids. The germline V and J ends were trimmed by 4 bases and 4 bases, with 13 bases remaining between them. Germline values: CDR1 SQVTM, CDR2 ANQGSEA. The CDR3 reads CSVVLGSGYGYTF. CDR3 bases: TGCAGCGTTGTTTTGGGAAGCGGCTATGGCTACACCTTC. Combining the CDR3 with reference TRBV29-1 and TRBJ1-2 gives the whole variable domain SAVISQKPSRDICQRGTSLTIQCQVDSQVTMMFWYRQQPGQSLTLIATANQGSEATYESGFVIDKFPISRPNLTFSTLTVSNMSPEDSSIYLCSVVLGSGYGYTFGSGTRLTVV.

The rearrangement joins TRBV9 to TRBJ2-7; TRBD2 matches at 8 bases. Germline V gives CDR1 SGDLS, CDR2 YYNGEE. V was pared by 4 bases and J by 5 bases, with 14 bases of the junction left unmatched. The CDR3 runs to 16 residues. In nucleotides, the CDR3 is TGTGCCAGCAGCCCAGTAGTTAGCGGGACGGGGGACGAGCAGTACTTC. It specifies CASSPVVSGTGDEQYF.

The genes are TRBV6-6 and TRBJ2-5; possibly TRBD2 for D (6 bases). Germline V gene data show CDR1 as MNHNY and CDR2 as SVGAGI (reference sequence). CDR3 length equals 15 residues. V lost 0 bases and J 5 bases, leaving 13 bases between the germline ends. The CDR3 DNA reads TGTGCCAGCAGTTACTCGGGTAGCGGAAAGGAGACCCAGTACTTC. It translates to CASSYSGSGKETQYF.